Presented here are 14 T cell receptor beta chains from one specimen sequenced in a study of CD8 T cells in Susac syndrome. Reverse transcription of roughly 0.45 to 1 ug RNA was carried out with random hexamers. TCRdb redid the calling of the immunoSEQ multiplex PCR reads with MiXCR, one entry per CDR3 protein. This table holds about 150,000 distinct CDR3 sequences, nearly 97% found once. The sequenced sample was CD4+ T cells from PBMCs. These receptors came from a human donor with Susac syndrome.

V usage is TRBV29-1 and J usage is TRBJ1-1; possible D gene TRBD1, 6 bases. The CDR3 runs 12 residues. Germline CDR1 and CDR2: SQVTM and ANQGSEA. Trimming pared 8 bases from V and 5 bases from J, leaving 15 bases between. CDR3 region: CSTSEGGTEAFF. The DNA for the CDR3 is TGCAGCACCTCGGAGGGGGGGACTGAAGCTTTCTTT.

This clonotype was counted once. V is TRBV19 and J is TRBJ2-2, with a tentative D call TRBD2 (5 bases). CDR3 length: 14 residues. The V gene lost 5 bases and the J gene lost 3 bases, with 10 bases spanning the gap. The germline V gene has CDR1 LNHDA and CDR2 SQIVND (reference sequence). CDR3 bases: TGTGCCAGTAGTGGAGGTCCCGACACCGGGGAGCTGTTTTTT. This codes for CASSGGPDTGELFF.

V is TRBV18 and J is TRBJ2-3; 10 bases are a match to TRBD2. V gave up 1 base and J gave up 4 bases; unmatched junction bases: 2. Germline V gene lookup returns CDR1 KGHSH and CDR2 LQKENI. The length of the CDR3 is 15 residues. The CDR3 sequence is CASSPLAGGPDTQYF. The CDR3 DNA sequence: TGTGCCAGCTCACCACTAGCGGGGGGACCAGATACGCAGTATTTT.

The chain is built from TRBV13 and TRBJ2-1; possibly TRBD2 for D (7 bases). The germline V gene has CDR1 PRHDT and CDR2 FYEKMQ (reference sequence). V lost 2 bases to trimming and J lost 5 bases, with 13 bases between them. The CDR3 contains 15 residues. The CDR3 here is CASSLLVGGDNEQFF. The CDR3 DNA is TGTGCCAGCAGCTTACTTGTAGGGGGGGACAATGAGCAGTTCTTC. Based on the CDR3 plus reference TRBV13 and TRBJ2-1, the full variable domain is AAGVIQSPRHLIKEKRETATLKCYPIPRHDTVYWYQQGPGQDPQFLISFYEKMQSDKGSIPDRFSAQQFSDYHSELNMSSLELGDSALYFCASSLLVGGDNEQFFGPGTRLTVL.

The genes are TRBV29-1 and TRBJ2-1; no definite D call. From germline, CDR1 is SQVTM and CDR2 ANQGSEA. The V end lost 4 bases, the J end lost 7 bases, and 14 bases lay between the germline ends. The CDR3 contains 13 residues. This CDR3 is CSVATPPTNEQFF. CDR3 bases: TGCAGCGTTGCTACCCCCCCTACTAATGAGCAGTTCTTC.

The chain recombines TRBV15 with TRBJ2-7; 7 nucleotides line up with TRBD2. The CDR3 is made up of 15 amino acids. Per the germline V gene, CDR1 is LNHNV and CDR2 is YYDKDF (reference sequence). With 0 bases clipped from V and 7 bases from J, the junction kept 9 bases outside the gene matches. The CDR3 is CATSREKSGTGEQYF. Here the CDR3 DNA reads TGTGCCACCAGCAGAGAAAAGAGCGGGACTGGGGAGCAGTACTTC.

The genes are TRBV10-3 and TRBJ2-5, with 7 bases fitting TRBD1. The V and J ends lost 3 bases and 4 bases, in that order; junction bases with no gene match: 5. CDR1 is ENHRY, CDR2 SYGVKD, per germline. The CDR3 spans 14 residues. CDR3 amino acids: CAISDSGTVETQYF. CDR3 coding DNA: TGTGCCATCAGTGACTCCGGGACAGTAGAGACCCAGTACTTC.

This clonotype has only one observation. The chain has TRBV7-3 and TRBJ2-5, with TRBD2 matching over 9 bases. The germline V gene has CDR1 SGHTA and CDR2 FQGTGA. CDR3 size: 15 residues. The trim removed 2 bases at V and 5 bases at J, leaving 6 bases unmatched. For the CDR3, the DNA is TGTGCCAGCAGCTTACGGCTAGCGGGAAAGGAGACCCAGTACTTC. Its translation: CASSLRLAGKETQYF. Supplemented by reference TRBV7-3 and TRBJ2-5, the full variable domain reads GAGVSQTPSNKVTEKGKYVELRCDPISGHTALYWYRQSLGQGPEFLIYFQGTGAADDSGLPNDRFFAVRPEGSVSTLKIQRTERGDSAVYLCASSLRLAGKETQYFGPGTRLLVL.

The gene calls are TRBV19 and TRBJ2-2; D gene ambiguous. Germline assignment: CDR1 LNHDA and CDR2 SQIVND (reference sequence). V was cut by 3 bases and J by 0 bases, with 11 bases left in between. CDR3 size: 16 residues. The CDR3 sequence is CASSMGGGTNTGELFF. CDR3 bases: TGTGCCAGTAGTATGGGCGGCGGAACGAACACCGGGGAGCTGTTTTTT.

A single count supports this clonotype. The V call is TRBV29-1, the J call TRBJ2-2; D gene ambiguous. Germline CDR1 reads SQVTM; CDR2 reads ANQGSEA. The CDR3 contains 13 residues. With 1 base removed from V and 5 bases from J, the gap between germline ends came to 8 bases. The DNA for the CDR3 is TGCAGCGTTGAAGTGAGCCGGACCGGGGAGCTGTTTTTT. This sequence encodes CSVEVSRTGELFF.

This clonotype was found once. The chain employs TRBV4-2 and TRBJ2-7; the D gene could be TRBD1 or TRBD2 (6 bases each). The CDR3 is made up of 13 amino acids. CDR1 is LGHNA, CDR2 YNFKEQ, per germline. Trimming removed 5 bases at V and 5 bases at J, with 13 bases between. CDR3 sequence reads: CASSSRRGDEQYF. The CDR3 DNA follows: TGTGCCAGCAGCAGCCGGAGGGGGGACGAGCAGTACTTC.

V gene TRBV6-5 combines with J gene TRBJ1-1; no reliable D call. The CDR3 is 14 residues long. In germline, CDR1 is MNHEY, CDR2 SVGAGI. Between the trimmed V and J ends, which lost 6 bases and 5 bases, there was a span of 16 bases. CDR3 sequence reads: CASRPDISGTEAFF. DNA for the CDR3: TGTGCCAGCAGACCCGACATAAGTGGTACTGAAGCTTTCTTT.

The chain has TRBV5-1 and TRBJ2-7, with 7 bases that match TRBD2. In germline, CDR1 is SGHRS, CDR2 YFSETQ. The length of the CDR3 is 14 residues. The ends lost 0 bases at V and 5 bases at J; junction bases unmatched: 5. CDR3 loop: CASSLGGSTNEQYF. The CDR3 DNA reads TGCGCCAGCAGCTTGGGCGGGAGCACTAACGAGCAGTACTTC.

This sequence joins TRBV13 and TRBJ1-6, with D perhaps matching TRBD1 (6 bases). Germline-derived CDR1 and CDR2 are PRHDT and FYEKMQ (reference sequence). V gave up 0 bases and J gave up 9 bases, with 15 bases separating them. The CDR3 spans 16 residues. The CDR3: CASSLGLQGMGSPLHF. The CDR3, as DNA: TGTGCCAGCAGCTTAGGACTACAGGGAATGGGTTCACCCCTCCACTTT.